Only a few counts were recorded for the clone carrying this T cell receptor beta chain. TCR beta CDR3 regions were amplified from RNA transcripts. First-round RT-PCR with HTBI primers amplified the TCR CDR3 region. TCRdb called the multiplex PCR reads again in MiXCR, with one record for every CDR3 protein. This table holds about 570,000 distinct CDR3 sequences, 35% to 55% found once. The sample comes from a study of T cells in Graves' hyperthyroidism and ophthalmopathy. Germline lookup yields CDR1 SEHNR and CDR2 FQNEAQ (reference sequence). This CDR3 has 14 amino acids. The V gene lost 1 base and the J gene lost 4 bases, with 7 bases spanning the gap.

Sequencing was performed on peripheral blood or thyroid tissue (not recorded which). The TCR was taken from an adult woman with Graves' disease, either hyperthyroidism or ophthalmopathy (not recorded which). V is TRBV7-9 and J is TRBJ2-2; D is uncertain. The CDR3 reads CASSLGTRTGELFF. The CDR3 region has the DNA TGTGCCAGCAGCTTAGGGACCCGCACCGGGGAGCTGTTTTTT.